Presented here are 15 T cell receptor beta chains from one specimen sequenced in a study of identical twins. TCRdb re-analysed the 5' RACE reads in MiXCR, keeping a single row per CDR3 protein. The sample has over 500,000 distinct CDR3 sequences; under 25% are singletons. This same sample was also taken into another study, of T cells expressing NK-cell markers.

Sequenced input: CD4+ T cells sorted from blood. These receptors were obtained from a woman younger than 35 in good health.

The chain has TRBV19 and TRBJ2-7; D is possibly TRBD1 (5 bases). Germline lookup yields CDR1 LNHDA and CDR2 SQIVND (reference sequence). With 5 bases removed from V and 5 bases from J, the gap between germline ends came to 19 bases. The CDR3 has 15 residues. The CDR3 spells CASSFGAAGLDEQYF. CDR3 DNA sequence: TGTGCCAGTAGTTTTGGGGCGGCCGGTCTGGACGAGCAGTACTTC. The full variable domain, its missing parts supplied by reference TRBV19 and TRBJ2-7, is DGGITQSPKYLFRKEGQNVTLSCEQNLNHDAMYWYRQDPGQGLRLIYYSQIVNDFQKGDIAEGYSVSREKKESFPLTVTSAQKNPTAFYLCASSFGAAGLDEQYFGPGTRLTVT.

This clonotype occurred a few times. V gene TRBV25-1 combines with J gene TRBJ2-7, with 7 positions matching TRBD1. Trimming cost V 9 bases and J 3 bases; bases outside gene matches: 8. Looked up from germline, CDR1 is MGHDK and CDR2 is SYGVNS. The CDR3 is 13 amino acids. CDR3 nucleotides: TGTGCCAGTCTTGGACAGGCGAACTACGAGCAGTACTTC. This gives the protein CASLGQANYEQYF.

The V call is TRBV20-1, the J call TRBJ2-1; the match to TRBD2 covers 11 bases. This CDR3 spans 15 amino acids. Per germline, CDR1 DFQATT and CDR2 SNEGSKA (reference sequence). V was clipped by 0 bases and J by 3 bases; unmatched bases: 1. This chain's CDR3 is CSARETSGVYNEQFF. In DNA form, the CDR3 reads TGCAGTGCTAGAGAGACTAGCGGGGTCTACAATGAGCAGTTCTTC.

This chain uses TRBV10-2 with TRBJ2-7, with 7 nucleotides matching TRBD2. The CDR3 is 15 amino acids. V gave up 6 bases and J gave up 0 bases; unmatched junction bases: 8. Germline CDR1 WSHSY, CDR2 SAAADI. This chain's CDR3 is CASSLLASSSYEQYF. The CDR3 region has the DNA TGCGCCAGCAGCCTACTAGCGTCTAGCTCCTACGAGCAGTACTTC.

The CDR3 DNA is TGCAGCGCTGCGGGCTCTGGGGCCAACGTCCTGACTTTC. Residues: CSAAGSGANVLTF. This chain links TRBV29-1 with TRBJ2-6, with a possible D match to TRBD2 (5 bases). Trimming took off 7 bases at V and 0 bases at J, with 7 bases between the two ends. The CDR3 sequence is 13 residues long. Looked up from germline, CDR1 is SQVTM and CDR2 is ANQGSEA. Using reference TRBV29-1 and TRBJ2-6 for the parts outside the CDR3, the full variable domain is SAVISQKPSRDICQRGTSLTIQCQVDSQVTMMFWYRQQPGQSLTLIATANQGSEATYESGFVIDKFPISRPNLTFSTLTVSNMSPEDSSIYLCSAAGSGANVLTFGAGSRLTVL.

The rearrangement joins TRBV4-3 to TRBJ2-2; D perhaps matches TRBD2 (5 bases). The germline V gene has CDR1 LGHNA and CDR2 YSLEER. V lost 1 base, J lost 2 bases, and 11 bases lay in between. The CDR3 covers 16 residues. The CDR3 DNA follows: TGCGCCAGCAGCCAAGGGAGGCTAGCTAACACCGGGGAGCTGTTTTTT. It codes for CASSQGRLANTGELFF.

The table lists this clonotype with a few counts. This rearrangement joins TRBV27 to TRBJ2-4, with 9 positions matching TRBD1. Germline CDR1 reads MNHEY; CDR2 reads SMNVEV (reference sequence). This CDR3 has 15 amino acids. The V and J ends lost 6 bases and 6 bases, in that order; junction bases with no gene match: 9. CDR3 bases: TGTGCCAGCAGCCCCTTCGGGACAGGGATAAACATTCAGTACTTC. It specifies CASSPFGTGINIQYF.

This clonotype was detected a few times. The rearrangement links TRBV7-9 to TRBJ2-1; 10 nucleotides match TRBD2. The germline gives CDR1 SEHNR, CDR2 FQNEAQ (reference sequence). V was pared by 5 bases and J by 4 bases, with 5 bases of the junction left unmatched. CDR3 length equals 15 residues. In DNA, the CDR3 is TGTGCCAGCAGCACAGCGGGAGGGGTATACAATGAGCAGTTCTTC. Translated: CASSTAGGVYNEQFF.

This clonotype was recorded many times. The chain is built from TRBV12-3 or TRBV12-4 and TRBJ1-1, with D perhaps TRBD1 (5 bases). V was clipped by 5 bases and J by 2 bases, with 15 bases between them. This CDR3 region has 15 residues. CDR3 loop: CASSPNSGGNTEAFF. In DNA, the CDR3 is TGTGCCAGCAGTCCGAACAGTGGGGGAAACACTGAAGCTTTCTTT.

The chain links TRBV2 to TRBJ2-7; perhaps D is TRBD1 or TRBD2 (5 bases each). Between the trimmed V and J ends, which lost 6 bases and 4 bases, there was a span of 16 bases. The CDR3 runs to 14 residues. Per the germline V gene, CDR1 is SNHLY and CDR2 is FYNNEI. The CDR3 is CASSEPGRIYEQYF. In DNA form, the CDR3 reads TGTGCCAGCAGCGAACCGGGACGGATTTACGAGCAGTACTTC.

The rearrangement links TRBV18 to TRBJ2-1; 12 nucleotides line up with TRBD2. The V gene's germline CDR1 is KGHSH and CDR2 LQKENI. The CDR3 has 15 residues. V lost 0 bases, J lost 10 bases, and 4 bases stayed unmatched. CDR3 sequence: CASSPPGLAGGEQFF. CDR3 coding DNA: TGTGCCAGCTCACCACCGGGACTAGCGGGCGGCGAGCAGTTCTTC.

This clonotype came up a few times. The chain joins TRBV4-2 to TRBJ1-2; 7 nucleotides align to TRBD1. This CDR3 has 14 amino acids. The ends lost 7 bases at V and 6 bases at J; junction bases unmatched: 11. Per the germline V gene, CDR1 is LGHNA and CDR2 is YNFKEQ. In nucleotides, the CDR3 is TGTGCCAGCAAACGACAGGGTTTGGTGAATGGCTACACCTTC. Amino acid sequence: CASKRQGLVNGYTF.

The V gene is TRBV20-1, the J gene TRBJ2-5; D remains ambiguous. The V gene's germline CDR1 is DFQATT and CDR2 SNEGSKA (reference sequence). The CDR3 extends over 13 amino acids. Between the trimmed V and J ends, which lost 3 bases and 11 bases, there was a span of 19 bases. The CDR3: CSASRTPLERQYF. In DNA form, the CDR3 reads TGCAGTGCTAGCCGTACTCCCCTGGAGAGACAGTACTTC.

The J gene is TRBJ1-4, the V gene TRBV2; D gene ambiguous. With 8 bases removed from V and 3 bases from J, the gap between germline ends came to 13 bases. The CDR3 spans 14 residues. Germline V gene sequence: CDR1 SNHLY, CDR2 FYNNEI. The CDR3 DNA is TGTGCCAGCGGGGAAGTAGCTGCTAATGAAAAACTGTTTTTT. This gives the protein CASGEVAANEKLFF.

The chain combines TRBV7-2 with TRBJ2-3; possibly TRBD1 for D (5 bases). The CDR3 runs 14 residues. Trimming cost V 2 bases and J 5 bases, with 11 bases left between them. Germline CDR1 is SGHTA and CDR2 is FQGNSA. CDR3 in DNA: TGTGCCAGCAGCTTAAAAGGGGTTGAAGATACGCAGTATTTT. Its translation: CASSLKGVEDTQYF.